The 23 T cell receptor beta chains reported below all come from one sample, sequenced in a study of blood T cells in healthy people across ages. PCR was performed a second time for roughly 6 to 12 cycles using a sample-barcoded 5' primer and a J-beta primer mix. TCRdb called the 5' RACE reads again in MiXCR, with one record for every CDR3 protein. The profile shows about 580,000 distinct CDR3 sequences, around 50% of them singletons. The sample was blood. The source of these receptors is a man at least 80 years old in good health.

This chain joins TRBV6-5 and TRBJ2-5; the match to TRBD2 covers 12 bases. The DNA end lines up better with TRBJ2-7; the J call may be wrong. Germline assignment: CDR1 MNHEY and CDR2 SVGAGI. The CDR3 has 18 amino acids. The CDR3 DNA reads as TGTGCCAGCAGTTACGGTTCTAGTCTAGCGGGAGGGTACAACGAGCAGTACTTC. Its protein is CASSYGSSLAGGYNEQYF.

This clonotype was counted once. V usage is TRBV20-1 and J usage is TRBJ2-3, with D possibly being TRBD2 (6 bases). Germline CDR1 and CDR2: DFQATT and SNEGSKA (reference sequence). The germline V and J ends were trimmed by 5 bases and 4 bases, with 13 bases remaining between them. The CDR3 length is 13 residues. This chain's CDR3 is CSAGAGSPDTQYF. The CDR3 DNA reads as TGCAGTGCTGGAGCCGGGAGTCCAGATACGCAGTATTTT.

This clonotype was seen a few times. The genes are TRBV27 and TRBJ2-4; D possibly corresponds to TRBD1 (5 bases). The CDR3 spans 14 residues. The V end was cut by 5 bases, the J end by 5 bases, with 13 bases between. CDR1 and CDR2 (germline): MNHEY, SMNVEV (reference sequence). The CDR3: CASSIDRDQNIQYF. In nucleotides, the CDR3 is TGTGCCAGCAGTATCGACAGAGACCAAAACATTCAGTACTTC.

The CDR3 bases are TGCAGTGCTAGTTCCAGGCCTAGCACAGATACGCAGTATTTT. Amino acid sequence: CSASSRPSTDTQYF. This chain connects TRBV20-1 to TRBJ2-3, with unresolved D. V lost 3 bases, J lost 0 bases, and 10 bases lay in between. CDR3 size: 14 residues. CDR1 is DFQATT, CDR2 SNEGSKA, per germline (reference sequence).

The CDR3 DNA follows: TGCAGCGTTGAAGATCGGTACAGTGGCAATGAGCAGTTCTTC. Residues: CSVEDRYSGNEQFF. This chain joins TRBV29-1 and TRBJ2-1; D is unresolved. V was pared by 0 bases and J by 6 bases, with 12 bases between. The CDR3 runs to 14 residues. Germline-derived CDR1 and CDR2 are SQVTM and ANQGSEA.

The rearrangement links TRBV29-1 to TRBJ2-5; D might be TRBD1 (5 bases). CDR1 SQVTM and CDR2 ANQGSEA come from the germline V gene. The CDR3 is 11 amino acids. V lost 6 bases to trimming and J lost 5 bases, with 10 bases between them. CDR3 bases: TGCAGCGTGGACAATCGGGAGACCCAGTACTTC. Encoded protein: CSVDNRETQYF.

This rearrangement joins TRBV25-1 to TRBJ2-7, with 8 nucleotides matching TRBD1. The CDR3 sequence is 14 residues long. Germline-derived CDR1 and CDR2 are MGHDK and SYGVNS. J gave up 3 bases and V 6 bases, and 7 bases lay outside the gene matches. CDR3 sequence reads: CASRPGGVRYEQYF. The DNA of the CDR3 is TGTGCCAGCAGACCAGGGGGCGTTCGCTACGAGCAGTACTTC.

This clonotype has only a few counts. J is TRBJ2-7 and V is TRBV28; 10 bases are shared with TRBD2. With 5 bases clipped from V and 4 bases from J, the junction kept 5 bases outside the gene matches. CDR3 length: 14 amino acids. Germline V gene data show CDR1 as MDHEN and CDR2 as SYDVKM. The CDR3 DNA reads as TGTGCCAGCAGTAAACCTAGCGGGAGATACGAGCAGTACTTC. Translation gives CASSKPSGRYEQYF.

The chain recombines TRBV2 with TRBJ1-5, with D maybe TRBD1 (5 bases). The CDR3 has 16 amino acids. Germline V CDR1 and CDR2: SNHLY, FYNNEI. Trimming stripped 6 bases from V and 0 bases from J, with 15 bases between. CDR3: CASSDTTDDSNQPQHF. The CDR3 DNA is TGTGCCAGCAGCGATACGACAGACGATAGCAATCAGCCCCAGCATTTT. The whole variable domain, remainder taken from reference TRBV2 and TRBJ1-5, is EPEVTQTPSHQVTQMGQEVILRCVPISNHLYFYWYRQILGQKVEFLVSFYNNEISEKSEIFDDQFSVERPDGSNFTLKIRSTKLEDSAMYFCASSDTTDDSNQPQHFGDGTRLSIL.

This clonotype was seen more than once but under ten times. V is TRBV20-1 and J is TRBJ2-2, with D uncertain. This CDR3 comprises 13 residues. Trimming left V 2 bases short and J 6 bases short, with 10 bases between. Per the germline V gene, CDR1 is DFQATT and CDR2 is SNEGSKA (reference sequence). CDR3 DNA sequence: TGCAGTGCTAGAACGGACGGCCCCGGGGAGCTGTTTTTT. Its protein product is CSARTDGPGELFF.

This clonotype was counted between two and nine times. The chain joins TRBV20-1 to TRBJ2-1; 7 nucleotides agree with TRBD2. The CDR3 is made up of 14 amino acids. Germline trimming cut 4 bases from V and 3 bases from J; bases unmatched to any gene: 6. Looked up from germline, CDR1 is DFQATT and CDR2 is SNEGSKA (reference sequence). CDR3 region: CSATETSRYNEQFF. The CDR3 DNA reads TGCAGTGCTACCGAGACTAGCCGCTACAATGAGCAGTTCTTC.

V and J are TRBV5-1 and TRBJ2-5; possible D gene TRBD1, 6 bases. The tail of the sequence fits TRBJ2-7 better, so the J call may be wrong. CDR1 and CDR2 (germline): SGHRS, YFSETQ. The CDR3 length is 15 residues. Written as DNA, the CDR3 is TGCGCCAGCAGCTTGGTTAGGGGGATTTCAAACGAGCAGTACTTC. It is translated as CASSLVRGISNEQYF.

This clonotype has just a few counts. The CDR3 protein is CASSLIGELHYEQYF. As DNA, the CDR3 is TGTGCCAGCAGTTTGATAGGAGAACTACACTACGAGCAGTACTTC. The rearrangement joins TRBV28 to TRBJ2-7; D uncertain. Trimming removed 3 bases at V and 3 bases at J, with 15 bases between. Germline V gene sequence: CDR1 MDHEN, CDR2 SYDVKM. This CDR3 comprises 15 residues.

This chain's CDR3 is CASSGTGPNYGYTF. DNA for the CDR3: TGTGCCAGCAGTGGGACGGGCCCGAACTATGGCTACACCTTC. J is TRBJ1-2 and V is TRBV25-1; D gene ambiguous. V lost 4 bases and J 2 bases, leaving 11 bases between the germline ends. The germline CDR1 and CDR2 sequences are MGHDK and SYGVNS. This CDR3 is 14 amino acids long.

Of note for this clonotype: A read error may account for a junction end that differs from germline. The rearrangement joins TRBV20-1 to TRBJ2-7, with 7 bases identical to TRBD2. Germline V gene data show CDR1 as DFQATT and CDR2 as SNEGSKA (reference sequence). The CDR3 runs 18 residues. The CDR3 here is CSAGEGMGGLGPSYERYF. As DNA, the CDR3 is TGCAGTGCTGGTGAAGGAATGGGGGGGTTGGGCCCATCCTACGAGCGGTACTTC.

The chain has TRBV10-3 and TRBJ2-5; TRBD1 matches 7 bases. From germline, CDR1 is ENHRY and CDR2 SYGVKD. Trimming took 0 bases from V and 5 from J; bases not matched to a gene: 6. The CDR3 is made up of 15 amino acids. CDR3 sequence: CAISESKDRVETQYF. In DNA form, the CDR3 reads TGTGCCATCAGTGAGTCGAAAGACAGGGTGGAGACCCAGTACTTC.

The rearrangement joins TRBV7-2 to TRBJ2-1, with TRBD1 identical over 7 bases. CDR1 and CDR2 from the germline V gene are SGHTA and FQGNSA. J was trimmed by 11 bases and V by 5 bases; bases with no gene match: 9. CDR3 length equals 13 residues. The CDR3 sequence is CASSRRDREKQFF. The CDR3 bases are TGTGCCAGCAGCCGCCGGGACAGAGAAAAGCAGTTCTTC. Drawing the rest from reference TRBV7-2 and TRBJ2-1, the complete variable domain is GAGVSQSPSNKVTEKGKDVELRCDPISGHTALYWYRQSLGQGLEFLIYFQGNSAPDKSGLPSDRFSAERTGGSVSTLTIQRTQQEDSAVYLCASSRRDREKQFFGPGTRLTVL.

In its sample, this clonotype was seen a few times. The chain carries TRBV29-1 and TRBJ1-2, with D unresolved. CDR1 and CDR2 (germline): SQVTM, ANQGSEA. V was shortened by 4 bases and J by 7 bases, with 7 bases between the two germline ends. The CDR3 runs to 10 residues. The CDR3: CSVGERGYTF. CDR3 bases: TGCAGCGTTGGGGAGCGTGGCTACACCTTC.

The chain uses TRBV5-1 and TRBJ2-1, with 8 bases aligning to TRBD1. This CDR3 spans 15 amino acids. V shed 4 bases and J 4 bases; nucleotides not matched to a gene: 7. Germline V CDR1 and CDR2: SGHRS, YFSETQ. The CDR3 nucleotides are TGCGCCAGCAGCCCACAGGGGGTCGGTTACAATGAGCAGTTCTTC. Translated: CASSPQGVGYNEQFF.

The V call is TRBV4-3, the J call TRBJ2-1, with 9 positions matching TRBD2. The CDR3 is 17 amino acids. Germline assignment: CDR1 LGHNA and CDR2 YSLEER. With V trimmed by 0 bases and J by 7 bases, 10 bases remained unmatched. The CDR3 region is CASSQDLGTSRGNEQFF. CDR3 in DNA: TGCGCCAGCAGCCAAGATTTAGGGACTAGCCGGGGTAATGAGCAGTTCTTC.

A few counts support this clonotype. The chain combines TRBV9 with TRBJ2-5; no reliable D call. This CDR3 has 15 residues. Deletions cut 4 bases from V and 3 bases from J, with 16 bases between. CDR1 is SGDLS, CDR2 YYNGEE, per germline. The CDR3 sequence: CASSPRPDPKETQYF. The CDR3 DNA follows: TGTGCCAGCAGCCCACGTCCGGATCCCAAAGAGACCCAGTACTTC.

This clonotype appeared a few times. This sequence joins TRBV18 and TRBJ2-3; TRBD2 agrees at 7 bases. Germline CDR1 and CDR2: KGHSH and LQKENI. CDR3 length: 13 amino acids. The V and J ends lost 8 bases and 2 bases, in that order; junction bases with no gene match: 4. CDR3 bases: TGTGCCAGCCTCACTAGCGCCACAGATACGCAGTATTTT. Protein sequence: CASLTSATDTQYF.

This clonotype was recorded a few times. This chain uses TRBV29-1 with TRBJ2-3, with 11 bases identical to TRBD2. The V gene's germline CDR1 is SQVTM and CDR2 ANQGSEA. Trimming at V came to 4 bases and at J to 9 bases, leaving 9 bases not matched to a gene. The CDR3 covers 14 residues. The CDR3 bases are TGCAGCGTTGGGGCTAGCGGGAGGCCTACGACGCAGTATTTT. Translating it yields CSVGASGRPTTQYF.